This TCR beta chain was identified during a study of technical replicates of blood from a few donors. Clones were read by immunoSEQ multiplex PCR, and TCRdb kept only the in-frame ones, dropping some. The sample contains 75,000 to 100,000 clones, approximately 94% of which appear only once. This TCR derives from a human donor in good health. The specimen was T cells isolated from PBMCs.

This chain's CDR3 is CSVDDRGRWETQYF. CDR3 bases: TGCAGCGTTGATGACAGGGGGCGATGGGAGACCCAGTACTTC. The rearrangement links TRBV29-1 to TRBJ2-5, with 10 bases aligning to TRBD1. The CDR3 totals 14 residues. J gave up 5 bases and V 3 bases, and 6 bases lay outside the gene matches. The germline V gene has CDR1 SQVTM and CDR2 ANQGSEA.